The TCR beta chain described here comes from a study of blood T cell repertoires in COVID-19. Study context: Sites across the United States, Italy and Spain contributed samples from acute and convalescent COVID-19. Sample material is recorded as cDNA or gDNA derived from T cells, B-cell-depleted T cells, or PBMCs.

J was trimmed by 7 bases and V by 3 bases; bases with no gene match: 13. Germline CDR1 is LNHNV and CDR2 is YYDKDF (reference sequence). The CDR3 is 17 amino acids. Original analysis: Reference gene primer amplification yielded estimated nucleated cell counts. Sequenced by immunoSEQ multiplex PCR; TCRdb stores in-frame clones only, minus some. The V and J calls and clone size come from that table; D and trimming were worked out from the DNA. The repertoire has fewer than 85,000 clones, about four fifths of them found once; the top ten carry over 25%. This sequence was found in a woman over 75 with active or convalescent COVID-19. The rearrangement uses TRBV15 and TRBJ2-1, with 9 nucleotides matching TRBD2. Source material: peripheral blood. In DNA form, the CDR3 reads TGTGCCACCAGCAGTGGCTTTAGCGGGGGTTCCGGGAATGAGCAGTTCTTC. Translating it yields CATSSGFSGGSGNEQFF.